This entry concerns a single T cell receptor (beta chain). V lost 3 bases to trimming and J lost 2 bases, with 18 bases between them. CDR1 and CDR2 from the germline V gene are SGHNT and YYREEE (reference sequence). The CDR3 loop spans 18 amino acids. This specimen comes from a study of blood T cell repertoires in COVID-19. Study background: Both acute and convalescent COVID-19 samples were obtained from the United States, Italy and Spain. From T cells, B-cell-depleted T cells, or PBMCs came the material, which was cDNA or gDNA.

Authors' methods: Estimation of nucleated cell counts relied on the amplification of reference gene primers. Here immunoSEQ multiplex PCR was the method, and the copy in TCRdb shows in-frame clones only, minus some. V, J and clone size derive from that table, while D and trimming were established from the DNA sequence. The sample carries 100,000 to 110,000 clones, roughly 80% recorded once. The chain joins TRBV5-4 to TRBJ2-6, with D uncertain. This sequence was found in a woman between 65 and 79 years old with acute or convalescent COVID-19. The specimen sequenced was peripheral blood. The CDR3 DNA sequence: TGTGCCAGCAGCTCTCTAGTTAAGATCTCCCCTGGGGCCAACGTCCTGACTTTC. Amino acids: CASSSLVKISPGANVLTF.